These 8 T cell receptor beta chains were sequenced from one sample in a study of regulatory dendritic cells for organ transplantation. These TCRs are of unknown antigen specificity. Assay used: immunoSEQ multiplex PCR; TCRdb lists only in-frame clones, some missing. The sample holds approximately 10,000 clones, about nine tenths seen once. Allogeneic regulatory or mature dendritic cells were co-cultured for four to six days with CFSE-labeled sorted T cells at 1:10. The material sequenced was naive CD8+ T cells from blood cultured with dendritic cells. Subset reported: CD45RA+ naive T cells. Every receptor here comes from a human donor in good health.

This chain links TRBV7-2 with TRBJ2-7, with 10 nucleotides matching TRBD2. CDR3 length equals 17 residues. CDR1 and CDR2 (germline): SGHTA, FQGNSA. With V trimmed by 5 bases and J by 4 bases, 14 bases remained unmatched. The CDR3 here is CASSPSRASGSRYEQYF. Here the CDR3 DNA reads TGTGCCAGCAGCCCATCTCGGGCTAGCGGGAGTAGGTACGAGCAGTACTTC.

This chain connects TRBV4-2 to TRBJ2-1; 8 bases align to TRBD1. This CDR3 is built from 13 residues. Trimming at V came to 3 bases and at J to 9 bases, leaving 4 bases not matched to a gene. Per germline, CDR1 LGHNA and CDR2 YNFKEQ. This CDR3 reads CASSQDRVSEQFF. The CDR3 DNA reads as TGTGCCAGCAGCCAGGACAGGGTTAGTGAGCAGTTCTTC.

This chain uses TRBV7-9 with TRBJ1-1, with no clear D. CDR3 length equals 11 residues. Germline lookup yields CDR1 SEHNR and CDR2 FQNEAQ (reference sequence). V lost 5 bases and J 5 bases, leaving 6 bases between the germline ends. CDR3 coding DNA: TGTGCCAGCAGCCTGGGGACTGAAGCTTTCTTT. It is translated as CASSLGTEAFF.

The table lists this clone with a count of one. The V and J genes are TRBV4-3 and TRBJ2-1; the D is unclear. Deletions cut 2 bases from V and 3 bases from J, with 20 bases between. The CDR3 extends over 18 amino acids. In germline, CDR1 is LGHNA, CDR2 YSLEER. CDR3 residues: CASSQRLVGRTNYNEQFF. CDR3 bases: TGCGCCAGCAGCCAAAGGCTCGTGGGAAGAACCAACTACAATGAGCAGTTCTTC.

The gene calls are TRBV6-1 and TRBJ2-7; weak D call: TRBD2 (5 bases). Germline CDR1 reads MNHNS; CDR2 reads SASEGT. This CDR3 contains 15 residues. Trimming shortened V by 1 base and J by 3 bases, and 13 bases separated the two germline ends. CDR3 nucleotides: TGTGCCAGCAGTGAAGGTCCGGGCGGGCTCTACGAGCAGTACTTC. As protein: CASSEGPGGLYEQYF.

The chain employs TRBV5-6 and TRBJ2-3; TRBD1 matches 7 bases. V dropped 2 bases and J dropped 2; count of bases not matched to a gene: 5. This CDR3 has 15 residues. CDR1 is SGHDT, CDR2 YYEEEE, per germline. The DNA for the CDR3 is TGTGCCAGCAGCTTTGACAGGGACAACACAGATACGCAGTATTTT. Translated: CASSFDRDNTDTQYF.

This clone appeared a few times. This rearrangement joins TRBV4-1 to TRBJ1-2, with D perhaps TRBD1 (6 bases). The length of the CDR3 is 15 residues. Trimming left V 1 base short and J 5 bases short, with 14 bases between. Per the germline V gene, CDR1 is MGHRA and CDR2 is YSYEKL. The CDR3 protein is CASSQAGQTLYGYTF. DNA of the CDR3: TGCGCCAGCAGCCAAGCGGGACAAACTCTTTATGGCTACACCTTC.

This chain links TRBV7-8 with TRBJ1-1, with 9 bases fitting TRBD1. V lost 1 base and J lost 4; bases outside the gene matches: 16. From germline, CDR1 is SGHVS and CDR2 FQNEAQ. The CDR3 extends over 19 amino acids. The CDR3, as DNA: TGTGCCAGCAGCTTAGAGGGACAGGGATATACTCGCACCCTCACTGAAGCTTTCTTT. Protein product: CASSLEGQGYTRTLTEAFF. Combining the CDR3 with reference TRBV7-8 and TRBJ1-1 gives the whole variable domain GAGVSQSPRYKVAKRGQDVALRCDPISGHVSLFWYQQALGQGPEFLTYFQNEAQLDKSGLPSDRFFAERPEGSVSTLKIQRTQQEDSAVYLCASSLEGQGYTRTLTEAFFGQGTRLTVV.